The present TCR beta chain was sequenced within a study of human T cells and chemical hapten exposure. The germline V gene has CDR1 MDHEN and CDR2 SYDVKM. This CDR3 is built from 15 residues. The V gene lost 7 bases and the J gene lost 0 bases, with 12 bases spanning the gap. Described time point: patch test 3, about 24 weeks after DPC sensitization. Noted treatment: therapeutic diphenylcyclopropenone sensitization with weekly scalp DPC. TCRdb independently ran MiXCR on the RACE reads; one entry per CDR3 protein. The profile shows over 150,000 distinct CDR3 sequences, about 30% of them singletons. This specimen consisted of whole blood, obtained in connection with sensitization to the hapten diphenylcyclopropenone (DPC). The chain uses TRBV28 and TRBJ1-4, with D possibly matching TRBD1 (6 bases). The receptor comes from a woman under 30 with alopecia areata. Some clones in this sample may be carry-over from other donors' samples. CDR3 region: CASTRGASTNEKLFF. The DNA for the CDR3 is TGTGCCAGCACCCGGGGGGCATCAACTAATGAAAAACTGTTTTTT. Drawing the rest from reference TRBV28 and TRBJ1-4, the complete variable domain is DVKVTQSSRYLVKRTGEKVFLECVQDMDHENMFWYRQDPGLGLRLIYFSYDVKMKEKGDIPEGYSVSREKKERFSLILESASTNQTSMYLCASTRGASTNEKLFFGSGTQLSVL.